This TCR beta chain derives from a study of blood T cell repertoires in COVID-19. Generated by immunoSEQ multiplex PCR, the TCRdb table keeps only in-frame clones and is missing some. This table has 190,000 or so clones, about 84% appearing once. The V gene end was trimmed by 3 bases and the J gene end by 3 bases; junction bases not matched to a gene: 8. Germline-derived CDR1 and CDR2 are KGHSH and LQKENI. The CDR3 is 17 amino acids. The receptor was derived from a woman in her 30s who had recovered from COVID-19. The chain is built from TRBV18 and TRBJ2-2; 9 bases match TRBD1. The sample taken for sequencing was PBMCs or T cells enriched from blood (not recorded which). CDR3 residues: CASSPPGTGTHTGELFF. CDR3 DNA: TGTGCCAGCTCACCCCCCGGGACAGGGACGCACACCGGGGAGCTGTTTTTT.